Below, 22 T cell receptor beta chains from the same sample are listed, as sequenced in a study of shared clonotypes between healthy human individuals. Method: immunoSEQ multiplex PCR; TCRdb's copy keeps in-frame clones and lacks some. The sample contains fewer than 600,000 clones, roughly 77% of which appear only once. Sequenced input: PBMCs. The receptor source for this set is a woman in her thirties or forties in good health. Some clones in this sample may be carry-over from other donors' samples.

J is TRBJ2-7 and V is TRBV11-2; D not resolved. This CDR3 is 15 amino acids long. Deletions cut 1 base from V and 3 bases from J, with 13 bases between. Looked up from germline, CDR1 is SGHAT and CDR2 is FQNNGV. In nucleotides, the CDR3 is TGTGCCAGCAGCTTAGTAGCAAGGTCAGGCTACGAGCAGTACTTC. Amino acids: CASSLVARSGYEQYF.

In this sample, this clone turned up a few times. The chain joins TRBV11-2 to TRBJ2-1, with 11 positions matching TRBD2. The V gene's germline CDR1 is SGHAT and CDR2 FQNNGV. Germline trimming cut 3 bases from V and 9 bases from J; bases unmatched to any gene: 7. The CDR3 has 15 residues. This CDR3 is CASSFSGRALGEQFF. CDR3 in DNA: TGTGCCAGCAGCTTTAGCGGGAGGGCCCTCGGTGAGCAGTTCTTC. Using reference TRBV11-2 and TRBJ2-1 for the parts outside the CDR3, the full variable domain is EAGVAQSPRYKIIEKRQSVAFWCNPISGHATLYWYQQILGQGPKLLIQFQNNGVVDDSQLPKDRFSAERLKGVDSTLKIQPAKLEDSAVYLCASSFSGRALGEQFFGPGTRLTVL.

This chain joins TRBV18 and TRBJ1-1; D gene uncertain. The CDR3 spans 15 residues. The V and J ends lost 4 bases and 10 bases respectively, with 22 bases between them. Germline values: CDR1 KGHSH, CDR2 LQKENI. DNA for the CDR3: TGTGCCAGCTCACTCTCTTCCCCGTTGGAACAGCGAGCTTTCTTT. It specifies CASSLSSPLEQRAFF.

The J gene is TRBJ2-7, the V gene TRBV10-1; 11 bases agree with TRBD2. J was trimmed by 6 bases and V by 3 bases; bases with no gene match: 4. CDR1 is WNHNN, CDR2 SYGVQD, per germline (reference sequence). The CDR3 runs 14 residues. The CDR3 bases are TGCGCCAGCAGTGACCCTGGGACTAGCGGCGAGCAGTACTTC. Residues: CASSDPGTSGEQYF.

The chain links TRBV5-4 to TRBJ2-7; possible D gene TRBD2, 7 bases. From germline, CDR1 is SGHNT and CDR2 YYREEE (reference sequence). The length of the CDR3 is 15 residues. V was clipped by 0 bases and J by 2 bases, with 12 bases between them. This chain's CDR3 is CASSLGRGRAYEQYF. DNA for the CDR3: TGTGCCAGCAGCTTGGGGAGGGGGAGGGCCTACGAGCAGTACTTC.

The chain is built from TRBV28 and TRBJ2-1, with 8 positions matching TRBD2. The CDR3 loop spans 15 amino acids. Germline CDR1 MDHEN, CDR2 SYDVKM. The V and J ends lost 3 bases and 7 bases, in that order; junction bases with no gene match: 8. The CDR3 DNA reads TGTGCCAGCAGTTTGCCCAGCGGGAGCATGAATGAGCAGTTCTTC. It is translated as CASSLPSGSMNEQFF.

The J gene is TRBJ2-5, the V gene TRBV7-9; D is unresolved. The ends were cut back, 4 bases at V and 1 base at J, with 7 bases in the middle. The CDR3 has 13 residues. Per the germline V gene, CDR1 is SEHNR and CDR2 is FQNEAQ (reference sequence). In DNA form, the CDR3 reads TGTGCCAGCAGCTCTCTGGGCCAAGAGACCCAGTACTTC. Translation gives CASSSLGQETQYF.

The V and J genes are TRBV11-2 and TRBJ2-1; unclear D gene. The CDR3 runs 14 residues. Per germline, CDR1 SGHAT and CDR2 FQNNGV. Trimming stripped 1 base from V and 10 bases from J, with 14 bases between. The DNA for the CDR3 is TGTGCCAGCAGCTTAGGGTGGCTAGTCGAAGAGCAGTTCTTC. Its protein product is CASSLGWLVEEQFF.

The chain is built from TRBV2 and TRBJ2-7; the D gene is possibly TRBD2 (5 bases). The CDR3 is made up of 14 amino acids. Between the trimmed V and J ends, which lost 5 bases and 2 bases, there was a span of 13 bases. CDR1 is SNHLY, CDR2 FYNNEI, per germline. CDR3 loop: CASSRDYPTYEQYF. For the CDR3, the DNA is TGTGCCAGCAGTAGAGACTATCCAACCTACGAGCAGTACTTC.

This rearrangement joins TRBV21-1 to TRBJ2-2; TRBD1 is the table's D call and was not checked against the DNA. TRBV21-1 is listed as a pseudogene. This CDR3 is 19 amino acids long. The CDR3 loop reads CASSTSGTGDLDDTGELFF. The CDR3 coding sequence is TGTGCCAGCAGCACGTCCGGGACAGGGGATCTTGATGACACCGGGGAGCTGTTTTTT.

The genes are TRBV5-4 and TRBJ2-1; D not resolved. This CDR3 is 14 amino acids long. V was shortened by 2 bases and J by 4 bases, with 10 bases between the two germline ends. CDR1 and CDR2 (germline): SGHNT, YYREEE (reference sequence). CDR3 bases: TGTGCCAGCAGCTTTTCCAGCTCTTACAATGAGCAGTTCTTC. Translating it yields CASSFSSSYNEQFF.

This sequence joins TRBV5-1 and TRBJ2-5; TRBD2 aligns across 13 bases. Germline loops: CDR1 SGHRS, CDR2 YFSETQ. The CDR3 totals 16 residues. V lost 4 bases and J lost 5; bases outside the gene matches: 8. The CDR3 is CASSRGLAGRTETQYF. CDR3 sequence (DNA): TGCGCCAGCAGCCGGGGACTAGCGGGGAGAACGGAGACCCAGTACTTC. The entire variable domain, with the rest obtained from reference TRBV5-1 and TRBJ2-5, is as follows: KAGVTQTPRYLIKTRGQQVTLSCSPISGHRSVSWYQQTPGQGLQFLFEYFSETQRNKGNFPGRFSGRQFSNSRSEMNVSTLELGDSALYLCASSRGLAGRTETQYFGPGTRLLVL.

In its sample, this clone was seen a few times. This sequence joins TRBV11-2 and TRBJ2-2, with 8 bases matching TRBD2. Germline V gene data show CDR1 as SGHAT and CDR2 as FQNNGV. The CDR3 contains 14 residues. Germline trimming cut 2 bases from V and 6 bases from J; bases unmatched to any gene: 2. In DNA form, the CDR3 reads TGTGCCAGCAGCTTACAGACTAGCGCCGGGGAGCTGTTTTTT. As protein: CASSLQTSAGELFF. Filled out from reference TRBV11-2 and TRBJ2-2, the complete variable domain reads EAGVAQSPRYKIIEKRQSVAFWCNPISGHATLYWYQQILGQGPKLLIQFQNNGVVDDSQLPKDRFSAERLKGVDSTLKIQPAKLEDSAVYLCASSLQTSAGELFFGEGSRLTVL.

This clone appeared many times. This chain uses TRBV4-1 with TRBJ2-6; no definite D call. Trimming shortened V by 0 bases and J by 1 base, and 1 base separated the two germline ends. The CDR3 totals 14 residues. Germline V gives CDR1 MGHRA, CDR2 YSYEKL. Here the CDR3 DNA reads TGCGCCAGCAGCCAAGATTCTGGGGCCAACGTCCTGACTTTC. Residues: CASSQDSGANVLTF.

The chain combines TRBV5-7 with TRBJ2-7; D uncertain. TRBV5-7 is an ORF, with its function uncertain. Trimming stripped 0 bases from V and 5 bases from J, with 15 bases between. This CDR3 is 15 amino acids long. CDR3 protein: CASSLGSELRDEQYF. In DNA, the CDR3 is TGTGCCAGCAGCTTGGGATCAGAATTACGGGACGAGCAGTACTTC.

This clone showed up just a few times. The J gene is TRBJ2-5, the V gene TRBV5-1; 8 positions match TRBD2. The CDR3 is 15 amino acids. After removal of 4 bases from V and 1 base from J, the junction contained 6 bases not matched to a gene. Looked up from germline, CDR1 is SGHRS and CDR2 is YFSETQ. CDR3 DNA sequence: TGCGCCAGCAGCGTTAGCGGGACGACCCAAGAGACCCAGTACTTC. It encodes CASSVSGTTQETQYF.

The J gene is TRBJ2-7, the V gene TRBV7-6; D not resolved. CDR1 is SGHVS and CDR2 is FNYEAQ in the germline V gene. Trimming stripped 3 bases from V and 6 bases from J, with 6 bases between. This CDR3 is 11 amino acids long. DNA of the CDR3: TGTGCCAGCAGCTTGGTTGGCGAGCAGTACTTC. It codes for CASSLVGEQYF.

The V and J genes are TRBV15 and TRBJ2-3; 7 positions agree with TRBD2. The germline gives CDR1 LNHNV, CDR2 YYDKDF (reference sequence). The ends lost 2 bases at V and 4 bases at J; junction bases unmatched: 9. This CDR3 is 16 amino acids long. CDR3 loop: CATSRTGGVGADTQYF. CDR3 nucleotides: TGTGCCACCAGCAGAACTGGGGGGGTGGGCGCAGATACGCAGTATTTT.

The V gene is TRBV10-3, the J gene TRBJ2-1; 10 bases are shared with TRBD1. Per germline, CDR1 ENHRY and CDR2 SYGVKD. The V segment lost 1 base and the J segment 9 bases; nucleotides outside the gene matches: 9. The CDR3 runs 16 residues. The CDR3 region has the DNA TGTGCCATCAGTGAGTGGGATAGCGGACAGGGGGGTGAGCAGTTCTTC. Its translation: CAISEWDSGQGGEQFF.

This rearrangement joins TRBV5-1 to TRBJ2-2, with 10 bases that match TRBD1. Germline V lookup: CDR1 SGHRS, CDR2 YFSETQ. J lost 2 bases, V lost 0 bases, and 7 bases had no gene match. The CDR3 has 18 amino acids. CDR3 residues: CASSLVFGTGVNTGELFF. The CDR3 DNA is TGCGCCAGCAGCTTGGTATTTGGGACAGGGGTTAACACCGGGGAGCTGTTTTTT.

The gene calls are TRBV6-5 and TRBJ2-1; the match to TRBD2 covers 7 bases. Germline loops: CDR1 MNHEY, CDR2 SVGAGI. The CDR3 consists of 14 residues. V trimming: 0 bases; J trimming: 9 bases; junction bases outside the gene matches: 5. For the CDR3, the DNA is TGTGCCAGCAGTTACTCCCGCGGGAGCGGTGAGCAGTTCTTC. Translation: CASSYSRGSGEQFF.

The chain has TRBV25-1 and TRBJ1-4, with D perhaps matching TRBD1 (5 bases). CDR1 MGHDK and CDR2 SYGVNS come from the germline V gene. V was clipped by 4 bases and J by 6 bases, with 9 bases between them. The CDR3 has 13 residues. In DNA form, the CDR3 reads TGTGCCAGCAGTGTTGGGGGGTATGAAAAACTGTTTTTT. As protein: CASSVGGYEKLFF. Full variable domain (outside the CDR3, taken from reference TRBV25-1 and TRBJ1-4): EADIYQTPRYLVIGTGKKITLECSQTMGHDKMYWYQQDPGMELHLIHYSYGVNSTEKGDLSSESTVSRIRTEHFPLTLESARPSHTSQYLCASSVGGYEKLFFGSGTQLSVL.